The 28 T cell receptor beta chains given below trace back to one sample, sequenced in a study of blood T cells in healthy people across ages. PCR was performed a second time for roughly 7 to 11 cycles using a sample-barcoded 5' primer and a J-beta primer mix. From the 5' RACE reads, TCRdb called clonotypes with MiXCR, one entry per CDR3 protein. Here the sample spans about 1.8 million distinct CDR3 sequences, roughly 52% being singletons. Sequencing was performed on blood. The origin of the receptors is a woman between 35 and 50 years old in good health.

This clonotype was observed a few times. The rearrangement uses TRBV7-9 and TRBJ2-7; a possible D gene is TRBD2 (6 bases). Trimming shortened V by 7 bases and J by 2 bases, and 24 bases separated the two germline ends. The CDR3 consists of 17 residues. Germline-derived CDR1 and CDR2 are SEHNR and FQNEAQ (reference sequence). For the CDR3, the DNA is TGTGCCAGCATCAACGGAGGGTCGGGACGGTTCACCTACGAGCAGTACTTC. Its translation: CASINGGSGRFTYEQYF.

This clonotype was observed a few times. The chain uses TRBV20-1 and TRBJ2-7; D may be TRBD2 (7 bases). Looked up from germline, CDR1 is DFQATT and CDR2 is SNEGSKA (reference sequence). The germline V and J ends were trimmed by 4 bases and 5 bases, with 18 bases remaining between them. The CDR3 spans 14 residues. CDR3 sequence (DNA): TGCAGTGCTACGGCGGGGGCCTCTATTGACGAGCAGTACTTC. This gives the protein CSATAGASIDEQYF.

The chain couples TRBV2 to TRBJ2-6; D gene unclear. V was trimmed by 7 bases and J by 5 bases, leaving 9 bases between them. The V gene's germline CDR1 is SNHLY and CDR2 FYNNEI. The CDR3 is 13 amino acids. The CDR3 reads CASMDGRANVLTF. In nucleotides, the CDR3 is TGTGCCAGCATGGACGGCCGGGCCAACGTCCTGACTTTC.

This clonotype was seen more than once but under ten times. V and J are TRBV5-6 and TRBJ2-1; 8 positions match TRBD2. V trimming: 5 bases; J trimming: 9 bases; junction bases outside the gene matches: 4. Germline values: CDR1 SGHDT, CDR2 YYEEEE. The CDR3 is 12 amino acids. CDR3 in DNA: TGTGCCAGCAGTTACACTAGCGGTGAGCAGTTCTTC. It yields the protein CASSYTSGEQFF.

This clonotype is a singleton in its sample. The V gene is TRBV25-1, the J gene TRBJ2-7; 8 nucleotides match TRBD1. The V gene end was trimmed by 4 bases and the J gene end by 5 bases; junction bases not matched to a gene: 4. CDR1 is MGHDK and CDR2 is SYGVNS in the germline V gene. The CDR3 is 13 residues long. The CDR3 coding sequence is TGTGCCAGCAGTGGGAGGACAGGGCACGAGCAGTACTTC. Protein sequence: CASSGRTGHEQYF.

This clonotype was detected many times. The chain links TRBV28 to TRBJ2-3; the D gene is possibly TRBD1 (5 bases). Trimming shortened V by 2 bases and J by 2 bases, and 14 bases separated the two germline ends. This CDR3 spans 16 amino acids. Germline CDR1 MDHEN, CDR2 SYDVKM. The CDR3 reads CASSLDTGGSTDTQYF. CDR3 in DNA: TGTGCCAGCAGTTTAGATACAGGCGGTTCCACAGATACGCAGTATTTT.

The chain combines TRBV4-3 with TRBJ2-1, with 13 positions matching TRBD2. V lost 0 bases to trimming and J lost 1 base; unmatched junction nucleotides: 6. This CDR3 is 19 amino acids long. From germline, CDR1 is LGHNA and CDR2 YSLEER. The CDR3 coding sequence is TGCGCCAGCAGCCAAGATCTTGGACTAGCGGGGGAGTCCTACAATGAGCAGTTCTTC. The encoded protein is CASSQDLGLAGESYNEQFF.

This chain links TRBV18 with TRBJ2-5, with 7 bases that match TRBD2. Gene TRBJ2-7 matches the end of the DNA better, so the J call may be wrong. This CDR3 is 18 amino acids long. CDR1 and CDR2 (germline): KGHSH, LQKENI. CDR3 region: CASSPTSREAGLRYEQYF. The CDR3 bases are TGTGCCAGCTCACCAACCTCCCGGGAGGCTGGGCTTCGTTACGAGCAGTACTTC.

The gene calls are TRBV6-6 and TRBJ2-3, with 11 bases identical to TRBD2. J was trimmed by 3 bases and V by 2 bases; bases with no gene match: 7. The CDR3 loop spans 17 amino acids. Germline values: CDR1 MNHNY, CDR2 SVGAGI (reference sequence). The CDR3 DNA reads as TGTGCCAGCAGTTACGGGGTTAGCGGGGGGGCTACAGATACGCAGTATTTT. As protein: CASSYGVSGGATDTQYF.

The gene calls are TRBV7-9 and TRBJ1-2; TRBD1 is a possible D gene (6 bases). This CDR3 has 13 residues. V was shortened by 5 bases and J by 4 bases, with 11 bases between the two germline ends. Germline CDR1 reads SEHNR; CDR2 reads FQNEAQ (reference sequence). The CDR3 DNA reads TGTGCCAGCAGCAAACAGGGAAGCTATGGCTACACCTTC. This translates into CASSKQGSYGYTF.

The chain uses TRBV28 and TRBJ2-1; a possible D gene is TRBD2 (5 bases). Germline assignment: CDR1 MDHEN and CDR2 SYDVKM. The CDR3 has 16 residues. V shed 4 bases and J shed 4 bases, with 17 bases lying between them. CDR3 amino acids: CASSSLATPWYNEQFF. As DNA, the CDR3 is TGTGCCAGCAGTTCCTTAGCGACACCTTGGTACAATGAGCAGTTCTTC.

This sequence joins TRBV20-1 and TRBJ2-1; D assignment may be TRBD1 or TRBD2 (6 bases each). Germline values: CDR1 DFQATT, CDR2 SNEGSKA (reference sequence). V was clipped by 1 base and J by 0 bases, with 13 bases between them. This CDR3 has 16 amino acids. The CDR3 region is CSARGVGGPSYNEQFF. The CDR3 DNA follows: TGCAGTGCTAGAGGGGTGGGGGGCCCCTCCTACAATGAGCAGTTCTTC.

This chain uses TRBV6-5 with TRBJ1-4; the D gene is possibly TRBD1 (6 bases). CDR1 is MNHEY and CDR2 is SVGAGI in the germline V gene. The V end lost 4 bases, the J end lost 4 bases, and 13 bases lay between the germline ends. The CDR3 has 15 amino acids. The CDR3 DNA sequence: TGTGCCAGCAGTTCCCTAGGACAGCATAATGAAAAACTGTTTTTT. Encoded protein: CASSSLGQHNEKLFF.

V gene TRBV2 combines with J gene TRBJ1-5; maybe TRBD1 (5 bases). CDR1 is SNHLY, CDR2 FYNNEI, per germline. The ends were cut back, 5 bases at V and 2 bases at J, with 13 bases in the middle. CDR3 length equals 15 residues. CDR3 loop: CASSSGSSGNQPQHF. In nucleotides, the CDR3 is TGTGCCAGCAGTTCAGGGTCCAGTGGCAATCAGCCCCAGCATTTT.

The V and J genes are TRBV28 and TRBJ2-5; the D gene is possibly TRBD2 (5 bases). V was shortened by 7 bases and J by 11 bases, with 14 bases between the two germline ends. The germline V gene encodes CDR1 MDHEN and CDR2 SYDVKM. The CDR3 is 11 residues long. CDR3: CASISGYEQYF. In nucleotides, the CDR3 is TGTGCCAGCATCTCGGGGTATGAGCAGTACTTC.

This chain uses TRBV6-2 or TRBV6-3 with TRBJ1-5; D is perhaps TRBD1 (5 bases). Trimming took off 6 bases at V and 2 bases at J, with 14 bases between the two ends. This CDR3 comprises 15 residues. From germline, CDR1 is MNHEY and CDR2 SVGEGT. CDR3 protein: CASRNGRGGNQPQHF. The CDR3 nucleotides read TGTGCCAGCAGAAACGGCAGAGGGGGCAATCAGCCCCAGCATTTT.

The chain links TRBV20-1 to TRBJ2-5; the D gene is possibly TRBD1 (5 bases). The CDR3 loop spans 15 amino acids. V dropped 0 bases and J dropped 0 bases, with 11 bases sitting between them. Looked up from germline, CDR1 is DFQATT and CDR2 is SNEGSKA (reference sequence). In DNA, the CDR3 is TGCAGTGCTAGAGACACCGCAGGGTACCAAGAGACCCAGTACTTC. This sequence encodes CSARDTAGYQETQYF.

The chain joins TRBV21-1 to TRBJ2-7; TRBD1, the table's D call, lacks a check against the DNA. TRBV21-1 is a pseudogene segment. This CDR3 contains 18 residues. CDR3 loop: CASSKGGRGEKGSYEQYF. DNA for the CDR3: TGTGCCAGCAGCAAAGGAGGGCGCGGGGAGAAAGGTTCCTACGAGCAGTACTTC.

Here the CDR3 DNA reads TGCAGCGTTTCCGGGAACCCTCGGAGGGAGCAGTACTTC. Its protein product is CSVSGNPRREQYF. The chain combines TRBV29-1 with TRBJ2-7, with TRBD2 as a possible D gene (5 bases). The CDR3 covers 13 residues. Trimming removed 5 bases from V and 7 bases from J, with 18 bases in between. From germline, CDR1 is SQVTM and CDR2 ANQGSEA.

The rearrangement joins TRBV5-1 to TRBJ2-1, with 12 bases fitting TRBD2. J lost 7 bases, V lost 5 bases, and 7 bases had no gene match. The germline CDR1 and CDR2 sequences are SGHRS and YFSETQ. CDR3 length: 15 residues. DNA of the CDR3: TGCGCCAGCAGTTCTTGGACTAGCGGGGTTAATGAGCAGTTCTTC. This gives the protein CASSSWTSGVNEQFF. Combining the CDR3 with reference TRBV5-1 and TRBJ2-1 gives the whole variable domain KAGVTQTPRYLIKTRGQQVTLSCSPISGHRSVSWYQQTPGQGLQFLFEYFSETQRNKGNFPGRFSGRQFSNSRSEMNVSTLELGDSALYLCASSSWTSGVNEQFFGPGTRLTVL.

The V call is TRBV7-9, the J call TRBJ2-5; TRBD1 matches 7 bases. Trimming at V came to 3 bases and at J to 0 bases, leaving 7 bases not matched to a gene. Germline V gene sequence: CDR1 SEHNR, CDR2 FQNEAQ (reference sequence). This CDR3 has 16 amino acids. CDR3 loop: CASSFTGTEDQETQYF. For the CDR3, the DNA is TGTGCCAGCAGCTTTACCGGGACAGAAGACCAAGAGACCCAGTACTTC. Supplemented by reference TRBV7-9 and TRBJ2-5, the full variable domain reads DTGVSQNPRHKITKRGQNVTFRCDPISEHNRLYWYRQTLGQGPEFLTYFQNEAQLEKSRLLSDRFSAERPKGSFSTLEIQRTEQGDSAMYLCASSFTGTEDQETQYFGPGTRLLVL.

The genes are TRBV29-1 and TRBJ2-5, with 9 bases that match TRBD2. This CDR3 has 14 amino acids. Germline V gene sequence: CDR1 SQVTM, CDR2 ANQGSEA. V dropped 0 bases and J dropped 3; count of bases not matched to a gene: 2. CDR3 region: CSVEDGGGEETQYF. CDR3 DNA: TGCAGCGTTGAAGACGGCGGGGGGGAAGAGACCCAGTACTTC.

The genes are TRBV6-5 and TRBJ2-7, with 7 bases fitting TRBD1. V lost 5 bases and J lost 7; bases outside the gene matches: 11. Germline CDR1 reads MNHEY; CDR2 reads SVGAGI. This CDR3 contains 14 residues. The CDR3 bases are TGTGCCAGCAGTCGGGACAGTATTTCAAGAGAGCAGTACTTC. It encodes CASSRDSISREQYF.

CDR3 nucleotide sequence: TGCAGTGCTAGAGTGGCGCAGAACTCCTACGAGCAGTACTTC. Its protein product is CSARVAQNSYEQYF. The J gene is TRBJ2-7, the V gene TRBV20-1; D remains unclear. There are 14 residues in the CDR3. Germline V gene sequence: CDR1 DFQATT, CDR2 SNEGSKA (reference sequence). Trimming removed 1 base from V and 0 bases from J, with 10 bases in between.

The chain links TRBV9 to TRBJ2-1, with TRBD1 matching 11 bases. Germline V gene data show CDR1 as SGDLS and CDR2 as YYNGEE. The CDR3 covers 16 residues. V lost 2 bases, J lost 3 bases, and 4 bases stayed unmatched. DNA of the CDR3: TGTGCCAGCAGCGTCATGGGACAGGGGGTCTACAATGAGCAGTTCTTC. This sequence encodes CASSVMGQGVYNEQFF.

This clonotype was counted between two and nine times. The rearrangement links TRBV24-1 to TRBJ2-7; 9 nucleotides line up with TRBD1. The CDR3 contains 15 residues. Germline assignment: CDR1 KGHDR and CDR2 SFDVKD. V shed 3 bases, J shed 2 bases, and the junction held 4 bases outside the gene matches. CDR3 residues: CATSDGTGIPYEQYF. CDR3 bases: TGTGCCACCAGTGATGGGACAGGGATTCCCTACGAGCAGTACTTC.

This chain connects TRBV12-3 or TRBV12-4 to TRBJ2-2; D is undetermined. The V and J ends lost 5 bases and 1 base respectively, with 5 bases between them. This CDR3 region has 13 residues. The chain's CDR3 is CASSVRNTGELFF. The CDR3 coding sequence is TGTGCCAGCAGTGTCAGGAACACCGGGGAGCTGTTTTTT.

This clonotype was found a few times. The rearrangement links TRBV7-9 to TRBJ1-5; TRBD1 matches at 9 bases. Germline values: CDR1 SEHNR, CDR2 FQNEAQ (reference sequence). After removal of 4 bases from V and 10 bases from J, the junction contained 8 bases not matched to a gene. CDR3 length: 14 amino acids. The CDR3 DNA is TGTGCCAGCAGCTCGGGACAGGGCCCGGGTCCCCAGCATTTT. Translating gives CASSSGQGPGPQHF. Looking up the rest from reference TRBV7-9 and TRBJ1-5 gives the full variable domain: DTGVSQNPRHKITKRGQNVTFRCDPISEHNRLYWYRQTLGQGPEFLTYFQNEAQLEKSRLLSDRFSAERPKGSFSTLEIQRTEQGDSAMYLCASSSGQGPGPQHFGDGTRLSIL.